Each of the 18 T cell receptor beta chains below was sequenced from the same sample in a study of T cells in Graves' hyperthyroidism and ophthalmopathy. There were TCR beta CDR3 regions amplified from RNA transcripts. During a first-round RT-PCR of the TCR CDR3, the HTBI primer set was used. TCRdb redid the calling of the multiplex PCR reads with MiXCR, one entry per CDR3 protein. The top ten hold roughly an eighth of the sample, which has 500,000 to 650,000 distinct CDR3 sequences, about 15% seen once. Material: blood. Every receptor here comes from a woman between 45 and 65 years old with Graves' ophthalmopathy.

This clonotype has a count of ten or more. The chain employs TRBV29-1 and TRBJ2-1; 8 bases map to TRBD1. CDR1 SQVTM and CDR2 ANQGSEA come from the germline V gene. After removal of 8 bases from V and 7 bases from J, the junction contained 10 bases not matched to a gene. The CDR3 covers 13 residues. The CDR3 DNA sequence: TGCAGCCTGAGGACAGGGAATAGGAATGAGCAGTTCTTC. Translated: CSLRTGNRNEQFF.

This clonotype has at least ten counts. The V call is TRBV28, the J call TRBJ2-3, with 8 bases matching TRBD1. Germline V gene data show CDR1 as MDHEN and CDR2 as SYDVKM. With V trimmed by 6 bases and J by 1 base, 3 bases remained unmatched. CDR3 size: 14 residues. The CDR3 sequence is CASRQTGGTDTQYF. CDR3 DNA sequence: TGTGCCAGCAGACAGACAGGGGGCACAGATACGCAGTATTTT.

This clonotype occurred many times. Here the CDR3 reads CAWRAVGGNEKLFF. CDR3 sequence (DNA): TGTGCCTGGAGGGCAGTGGGGGGTAATGAAAAACTGTTTTTT. The chain recombines TRBV30 with TRBJ1-4, with TRBD1 as a possible D gene (5 bases). Germline V gene data show CDR1 as GTSNPN and CDR2 as SVGIG (reference sequence). Deletions cut 3 bases from V and 4 bases from J, with 12 bases between. The CDR3 totals 14 residues. The full variable domain, completed using reference TRBV30 and TRBJ1-4, is SQTIHQWPATLVQPVGSPLSLECTVEGTSNPNLYWYRQAAGRGLQLLFYSVGIGQISSEVPQNLSASRPQDRQFILSSKKLLLSDSGFYLCAWRAVGGNEKLFFGSGTQLSVL.

This clonotype was counted ten times or more. The CDR3 nucleotides are TGCAGTGCTAGAGAGTCACACGCGAGCGGGAGCAACGAGCAGTACTTC. This gives the protein CSARESHASGSNEQYF. The chain employs TRBV20-1 and TRBJ2-7; 8 bases fit TRBD2. The CDR3 has 16 amino acids. Germline CDR1 and CDR2: DFQATT and SNEGSKA (reference sequence). V shed 0 bases and J 5 bases; nucleotides not matched to a gene: 12.

In this sample, this clonotype turned up many times. The genes are TRBV5-5 and TRBJ1-1; D uncertain. Germline-derived CDR1 and CDR2 are SGHKS and YYEKEE (reference sequence). The CDR3 totals 15 residues. V was shortened by 0 bases and J by 1 base, with 10 bases between the two germline ends. CDR3 amino acids: CASSLAGRQNTEAFF. The CDR3 bases are TGTGCCAGCAGCTTGGCCGGTAGGCAGAACACTGAAGCTTTCTTT.

This clonotype was seen only a few times. V gene TRBV19 combines with J gene TRBJ2-6; D gene uncertain. The germline CDR1 and CDR2 sequences are LNHDA and SQIVND (reference sequence). This CDR3 region has 15 residues. V was trimmed by 6 bases and J by 0 bases, leaving 9 bases between them. This CDR3 reads CASRPGSSGANVLTF. The CDR3 DNA reads TGTGCCAGTAGGCCTGGCAGCTCTGGGGCCAACGTCCTGACTTTC.

In its sample, this clonotype was seen a few times. The chain joins TRBV5-5 to TRBJ2-7, with 8 bases identical to TRBD2. Trimming removed 3 bases from V and 2 bases from J; junction bases left unmatched: 4. The CDR3 has 14 amino acids. Germline-derived CDR1 and CDR2 are SGHKS and YYEKEE (reference sequence). This CDR3 reads CASSYTSGTYEQYF. The CDR3 DNA is TGTGCCAGCAGCTATACTAGCGGTACCTACGAGCAGTACTTC.

This clonotype showed up many times. The chain combines TRBV28 with TRBJ2-7; no clear D gene. The V and J ends lost 4 bases and 5 bases respectively, with 9 bases between them. The CDR3 spans 12 residues. Germline CDR1 reads MDHEN; CDR2 reads SYDVKM. CDR3 residues: CASSYELNEQYF. The CDR3 DNA is TGTGCCAGCAGTTACGAGTTAAACGAGCAGTACTTC.

This clonotype was counted ten times or more. The chain couples TRBV3-1 to TRBJ2-1; TRBD2 matches at 7 bases. Per germline, CDR1 LGHDT and CDR2 YNNKEL (reference sequence). V was pared by 4 bases and J by 4 bases, with 7 bases of the junction left unmatched. The length of the CDR3 is 15 residues. Here the CDR3 reads CASSRGRAYYNEQFF. The CDR3 region has the DNA TGTGCCAGCAGCCGTGGGAGGGCATATTACAATGAGCAGTTCTTC.

The chain combines TRBV9 with TRBJ2-3; the match to TRBD2 covers 8 bases. Germline-derived CDR1 and CDR2 are SGDLS and YYNGEE. The CDR3 sequence is 16 residues long. Unmatched junction bases numbered 7, after V lost 4 bases and J lost 0 bases. The CDR3 sequence is CASSPRAGASTDTQYF. CDR3 in DNA: TGTGCCAGCAGCCCTCGAGCGGGAGCGAGCACAGATACGCAGTATTTT.

This clonotype has at least ten counts. The rearrangement joins TRBV20-1 to TRBJ2-7, with D perhaps matching TRBD1 (6 bases). Trimming left V 5 bases short and J 2 bases short, with 16 bases between. The germline V gene encodes CDR1 DFQATT and CDR2 SNEGSKA (reference sequence). The CDR3 is 14 amino acids. CDR3 nucleotides: TGCAGTGCTCCCACACAGGGATCCCCCTACGAGCAGTACTTC. Translating gives CSAPTQGSPYEQYF.

This clonotype was seen ten or more times. The chain employs TRBV20-1 and TRBJ1-4; D unclear. The V end was cut by 1 base, the J end by 7 bases, with 7 bases between. CDR3 size: 12 residues. Germline-derived CDR1 and CDR2 are DFQATT and SNEGSKA (reference sequence). CDR3 protein: CSARGGSEKLFF. The CDR3 region has the DNA TGCAGTGCTAGAGGGGGTAGTGAAAAACTGTTTTTT.

In its sample, this clonotype was seen many times. The V gene is TRBV12-3 or TRBV12-4, the J gene TRBJ2-5, with 8 bases lining up with TRBD1. J was trimmed by 1 base and V by 6 bases; bases with no gene match: 4. CDR3 length: 14 residues. The CDR3 here is CASSQGQGQETQYF. CDR3 nucleotides: TGTGCCAGCAGCCAAGGACAGGGCCAAGAGACCCAGTACTTC.

This clonotype was seen many times. This rearrangement joins TRBV27 to TRBJ1-4; D remains unclear. Germline V gene lookup returns CDR1 MNHEY and CDR2 SMNVEV (reference sequence). The length of the CDR3 is 14 residues. Trimming removed 8 bases from V and 5 bases from J, with 15 bases in between. This chain's CDR3 is CASSRHHKNEKLFF. The CDR3 bases are TGTGCCAGCTCCAGGCACCATAAGAATGAAAAACTGTTTTTT.

This clonotype occurred many times. The CDR3 spells CASSQRQGGLAFF. The CDR3 DNA follows: TGCGCCAGCAGCCAACGACAGGGAGGTTTGGCTTTCTTT. The V call is TRBV4-3, the J call TRBJ1-1; 7 nucleotides match TRBD1. CDR3 length: 13 residues. V trimming: 2 bases; J trimming: 11 bases; junction bases outside the gene matches: 8. Germline V gene data show CDR1 as LGHNA and CDR2 as YSLEER.

The sample holds a few counts of this clonotype. The CDR3 nucleotides read TGTGCCAGCAGCGTAGGGCAGGAAAACTATGGCTACACCTTC. Translation: CASSVGQENYGYTF. This chain links TRBV9 with TRBJ1-2; no clear D gene. V was pared by 0 bases and J by 2 bases, with 8 bases between. Germline lookup yields CDR1 SGDLS and CDR2 YYNGEE. The CDR3 sequence is 14 residues long.

The rearrangement links TRBV20-1 to TRBJ2-3; 13 bases match TRBD2. Germline CDR1 and CDR2: DFQATT and SNEGSKA (reference sequence). CDR3 size: 16 residues. After removal of 6 bases from V and 0 bases from J, the junction contained 6 bases not matched to a gene. The CDR3 is CSAPGLAGSSTDTQYF. As DNA, the CDR3 is TGCAGTGCACCGGGACTAGCGGGATCCAGCACAGATACGCAGTATTTT.

Many counts were recorded for this clonotype. The chain combines TRBV18 with TRBJ1-1; D unclear. Trimming pared 3 bases from V and 0 bases from J, leaving 11 bases between. The CDR3 length is 15 residues. CDR1 and CDR2 from the germline V gene are KGHSH and LQKENI. This CDR3 is CASSPGIALNTEAFF. In DNA form, the CDR3 reads TGTGCCAGCTCACCGGGGATTGCCCTGAACACTGAAGCTTTCTTT.